This is a list of T cell receptor beta chains from one sample in a study of OX40 agonist ivuxolimab in advanced cancers. The data were produced by immunoSEQ multiplex PCR, yet TCRdb's version contains in-frame clones alone and is incomplete. The sample carries approximately 45,000 clones, approximately 88% recorded once. This material consisted of CD4+ or CD8+ T cells sorted from blood, taken in a trial of the OX40 agonist ivuxolimab. The receptors shown here come from an adult with an advanced solid tumor such as melanoma, head and neck, liver or kidney cancer. Each CDR3 is given without its conserved first and last residue. Fields, in order: J gene, V gene, D gene, CDR3 protein. D genes are given only for firm matches.

>TRBJ2-7|TRBV7-9|-
ASSPRAYEQY
>TRBJ2-6|TRBV2|-
ASVDVGSGANVLT
>TRBJ1-3|TRBV2|TRBD1
ASSVGQQFWENTIY
>TRBJ1-1|TRBV9|TRBD1
ASSVAPGGGTEAF
>TRBJ2-2|TRBV5-1|TRBD1
ASSAGDRANTGELF
>TRBJ1-5|TRBV4-1|-
ASSQGRNQPQH
>TRBJ1-1|TRBV11-2|-
AGSPRETEAF
>TRBJ2-5|TRBV5-4|-
ASSLGTGTHQETQY
>TRBJ2-2|TRBV4-1|-
ASSQGLNTGELF
>TRBJ2-7|TRBV9|TRBD1
ASSVAGGFYEQY
>TRBJ1-2|TRBV16|-
ASSPARGAHGYT
>TRBJ1-5|TRBV6-5|TRBD1
ASSYRQGGQPQH
>TRBJ1-1|TRBV28|TRBD1
ASSSPGTGYTEAF
>TRBJ2-5|TRBV9|TRBD1
ASSPRGRRAEETQY
>TRBJ1-2|TRBV10-3|-
AITDRGPYGYT
>TRBJ1-2|TRBV7-9|-
ASSLQGRAGGYT
>TRBJ1-3|TRBV28|TRBD1
ASWDSASGNTIY
>TRBJ1-4|TRBV9|TRBD1
ASSEGQNEKLF
>TRBJ2-2|TRBV9|-
ASSGLTTGELF
>TRBJ2-3|TRBV18|-
ASSPRRGYDTQY
>TRBJ1-2|TRBV7-6|-
ASSLDPGDYGYT
>TRBJ2-1|TRBV29-1|TRBD2
SAESGGLRGSNEQF
>TRBJ2-1|TRBV28|-
ASSFRGSLAYNEQF
>TRBJ1-5|TRBV7-2|TRBD1
ASSDRDRGWGNQPQH
>TRBJ1-5|TRBV27|TRBD1
ASSLGTGQDQPQH
>TRBJ2-5|TRBV7-8|-
ASSVRDGYQETQY
>TRBJ2-2|TRBV4-3|TRBD1
ASSQGQGAGELF
>TRBJ2-7|TRBV19|-
ATSDARDEQY
>TRBJ1-1|TRBV29-1|-
SVVGGMNTEAF
>TRBJ1-5|TRBV7-8|-
ASSPDTGSNQPQH
>TRBJ1-2|TRBV5-6|TRBD1
ASSAGQSYGYT
>TRBJ2-1|TRBV9|-
ASSVGESYNEQF
>TRBJ1-1|TRBV27|-
ASSLSTGFTEAF
>TRBJ2-5|TRBV15|-
ATSQERKETQY
>TRBJ1-2|TRBV9|-
ASSVGSQNYGYT
>TRBJ1-6|TRBV9|-
ASSVSPRAYNSPLH
>TRBJ1-2|TRBV6-5|-
ASSYSFQGANYGYT
>TRBJ2-7|TRBV5-6|TRBD1
ASSYGQDYEQY
>TRBJ2-1|TRBV19|TRBD2
ASSLAGSSYNEQF
>TRBJ2-3|TRBV7-6|-
ASSLARRGFRTSTDTQY
>TRBJ1-2|TRBV6-6|TRBD1
ASSLGQGDGYT
>TRBJ1-5|TRBV19|-
ASSIGGAGNQPQH
>TRBJ2-1|TRBV27|-
ASSLGVAFGEQF
>TRBJ2-5|TRBV7-7|-
ASSSLGAQETQY
>TRBJ2-3|TRBV9|-
ASSPPEADTQY
>TRBJ2-1|TRBV9|TRBD2
ASSLRGGSSYNEQF
>TRBJ2-1|TRBV9|-
ASSVGEGTWDEQF
>TRBJ1-4|TRBV6-6|-
ASSYSDNEKLF
>TRBJ2-1|TRBV27|-
ASSLAAGSYNEQF
>TRBJ2-1|TRBV6-5|TRBD1
ASSYSSGQGAGEQF